This T cell receptor (beta chain) was observed in a study of T cells in Graves' hyperthyroidism and ophthalmopathy. V lost 4 bases and J lost 7, with 23 bases in between. CDR1 is SGHKS, CDR2 YYEKEE, per germline (reference sequence). The length of the CDR3 is 16 residues. Template material for amplifying TCR beta CDR3 regions consisted of RNA transcripts. TCR CDR3 regions were first amplified by RT-PCR with HTBI primers. TCRdb re-called the multiplex PCR reads through MiXCR, storing one row per CDR3 protein. The sample lists about 480,000 distinct CDR3 sequences; 13% to 15% were seen once. V is TRBV5-5 and J is TRBJ2-5; tentatively, D is TRBD2 (6 bases). The sample taken for sequencing was blood. The clonotype originates from a woman aged 18-29 years with Graves' hyperthyroidism. DNA of the CDR3: TGTGCCAGCAGCGCCCCTCTAGCGTCGCCAGGGTGGACCCAGTACTTC. It codes for CASSAPLASPGWTQYF.